This T cell receptor (beta chain) was profiled in a study of T cell repertoires in cytomegalovirus infection. About the research overall: CMV epitopes that were recently identified and HLA-C-restricted were used alongside well-studied HLA-B-restricted ones. Matching HLA type, along with CMV infection, was indicated by public TCR beta signatures.

V was clipped by 8 bases and J by 4 bases, with 11 bases between them. This CDR3 is 12 amino acids long. Germline-derived CDR1 and CDR2 are LGHNA and YSLEER. The study's findings and limits: CMV carriers having the relevant HLA were flagged by cumulative public TCR beta family frequency. The response measured ex vivo was dominated by TCR beta clonotypes (HLA-C-restricted and CMV-specific).

As concerns this clonotype: The target antigen is unknown.

MiXCR was run by TCRdb on the reads, yielding one entry per CDR3 protein. The sample holds 300,000 to 400,000 distinct CDR3 sequences; 25% are singletons and the top ten take 13%. The receptor's source is a human donor in good health (CMV status not recorded). Some clones in this sample may be carry-over from other donors' samples. This specimen consisted of cultured PBMCs, obtained from culture after CMV antigen stimulation. The rearrangement links TRBV4-3 to TRBJ1-2; D may be TRBD1 (6 bases). The CDR3 is CASGSTGYGYTF. Here the CDR3 DNA reads TGCGCCAGCGGATCGACAGGCTATGGCTACACCTTC.